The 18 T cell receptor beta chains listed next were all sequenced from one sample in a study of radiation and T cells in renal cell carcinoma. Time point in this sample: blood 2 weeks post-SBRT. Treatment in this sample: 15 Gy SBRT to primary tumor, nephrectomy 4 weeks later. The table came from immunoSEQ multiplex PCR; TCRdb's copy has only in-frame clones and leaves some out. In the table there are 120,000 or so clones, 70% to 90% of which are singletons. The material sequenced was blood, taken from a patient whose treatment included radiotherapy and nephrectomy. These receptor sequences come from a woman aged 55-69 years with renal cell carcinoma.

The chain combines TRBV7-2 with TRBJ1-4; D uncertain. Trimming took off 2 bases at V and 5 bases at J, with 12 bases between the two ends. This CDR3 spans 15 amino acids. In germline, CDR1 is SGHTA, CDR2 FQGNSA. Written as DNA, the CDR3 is TGTGCCAGCAGCTTAAGCCGGGCAAGAAATGAAAAACTGTTTTTT. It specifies CASSLSRARNEKLFF.

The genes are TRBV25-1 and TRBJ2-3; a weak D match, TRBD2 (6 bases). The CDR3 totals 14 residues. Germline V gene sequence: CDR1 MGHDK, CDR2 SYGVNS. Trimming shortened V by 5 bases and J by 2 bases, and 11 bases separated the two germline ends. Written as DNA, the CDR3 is TGTGCCAGCAGTAACTGGGAGGACACAGATACGCAGTATTTT. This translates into CASSNWEDTDTQYF. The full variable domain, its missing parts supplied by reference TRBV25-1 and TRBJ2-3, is EADIYQTPRYLVIGTGKKITLECSQTMGHDKMYWYQQDPGMELHLIHYSYGVNSTEKGDLSSESTVSRIRTEHFPLTLESARPSHTSQYLCASSNWEDTDTQYFGPGTRLTVL.

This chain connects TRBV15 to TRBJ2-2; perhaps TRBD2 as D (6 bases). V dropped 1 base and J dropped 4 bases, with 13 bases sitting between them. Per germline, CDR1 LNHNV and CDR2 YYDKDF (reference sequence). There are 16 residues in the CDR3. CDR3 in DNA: TGTGCCACCAGCAGAGTACCGGGGAGGAGCACCGGGGAGCTGTTTTTT. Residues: CATSRVPGRSTGELFF.

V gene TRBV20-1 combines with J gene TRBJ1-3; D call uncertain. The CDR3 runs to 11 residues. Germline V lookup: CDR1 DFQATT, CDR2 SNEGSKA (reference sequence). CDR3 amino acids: CVCVSGNTIYF. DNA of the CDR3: TGCGTGTGCGTCTCTGGAAACACCATATATTTT.

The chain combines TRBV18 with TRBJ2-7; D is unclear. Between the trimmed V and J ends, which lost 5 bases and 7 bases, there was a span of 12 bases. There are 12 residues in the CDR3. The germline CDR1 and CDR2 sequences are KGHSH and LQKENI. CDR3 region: CASSGTAGEQYF. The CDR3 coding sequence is TGTGCCAGCTCAGGCACGGCCGGGGAGCAGTACTTC.

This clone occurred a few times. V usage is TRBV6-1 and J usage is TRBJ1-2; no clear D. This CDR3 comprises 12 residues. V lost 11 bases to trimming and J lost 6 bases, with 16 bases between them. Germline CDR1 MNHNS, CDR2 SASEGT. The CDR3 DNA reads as TGTGCCGTCCCGCTTGAAAGGGATGGCTACACCTTC. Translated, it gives CAVPLERDGYTF.

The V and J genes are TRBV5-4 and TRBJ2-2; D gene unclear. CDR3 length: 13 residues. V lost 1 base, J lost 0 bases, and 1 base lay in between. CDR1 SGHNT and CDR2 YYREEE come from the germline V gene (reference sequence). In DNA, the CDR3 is TGTGCCAGCAGCTTGCCGAACACCGGGGAGCTGTTTTTT. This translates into CASSLPNTGELFF.

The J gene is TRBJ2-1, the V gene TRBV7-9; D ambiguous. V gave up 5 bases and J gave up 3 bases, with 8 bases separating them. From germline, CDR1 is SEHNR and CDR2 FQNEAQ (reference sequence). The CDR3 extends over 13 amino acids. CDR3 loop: CASSPLGYNEQFF. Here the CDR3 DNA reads TGTGCCAGCAGCCCCCTCGGCTACAATGAGCAGTTCTTC.

The CDR3 DNA is TGCGCCAGCAGCTTGCCCCAAGAGACCCAGTACTTC. Translation: CASSLPQETQYF. V is TRBV5-1 and J is TRBJ2-5; D gene unclear. This CDR3 has 12 amino acids. Between the trimmed V and J ends, which lost 1 base and 1 base, there was a span of 2 bases. Germline CDR1 is SGHRS and CDR2 is YFSETQ.

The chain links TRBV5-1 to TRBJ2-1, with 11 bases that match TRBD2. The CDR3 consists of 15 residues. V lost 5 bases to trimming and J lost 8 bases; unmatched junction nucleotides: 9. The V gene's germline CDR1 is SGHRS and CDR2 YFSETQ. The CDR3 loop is CASRLPSGGFDEQFF. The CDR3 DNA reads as TGCGCCAGCAGACTACCTAGCGGGGGGTTCGATGAGCAGTTCTTC.

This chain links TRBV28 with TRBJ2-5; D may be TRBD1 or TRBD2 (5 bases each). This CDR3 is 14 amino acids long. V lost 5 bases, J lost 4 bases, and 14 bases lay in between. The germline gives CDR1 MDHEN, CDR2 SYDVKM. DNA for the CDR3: TGTGCCAGCAGTCTCCTCCTGGGGGTAGAGACCCAGTACTTC. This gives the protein CASSLLLGVETQYF.

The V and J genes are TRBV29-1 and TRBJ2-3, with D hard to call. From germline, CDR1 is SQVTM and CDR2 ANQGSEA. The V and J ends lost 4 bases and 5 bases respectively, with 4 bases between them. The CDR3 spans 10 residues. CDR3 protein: CSVGLDTQYF. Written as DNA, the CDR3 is TGCAGCGTTGGTCTAGATACGCAGTATTTT.

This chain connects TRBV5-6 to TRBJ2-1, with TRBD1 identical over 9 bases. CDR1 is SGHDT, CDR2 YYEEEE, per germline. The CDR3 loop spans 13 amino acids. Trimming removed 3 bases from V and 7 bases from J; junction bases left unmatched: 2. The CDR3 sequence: CASSWDRENEQFF. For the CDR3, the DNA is TGTGCCAGCAGCTGGGACAGGGAAAATGAGCAGTTCTTC.

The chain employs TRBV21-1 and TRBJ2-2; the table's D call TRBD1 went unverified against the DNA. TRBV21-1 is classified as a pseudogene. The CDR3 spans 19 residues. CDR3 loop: CASSPRGGQIKPDTGELFF. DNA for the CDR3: TGTGCCAGCAGCCCAAGAGGGGGACAGATCAAGCCGGACACCGGGGAGCTGTTTTTT.

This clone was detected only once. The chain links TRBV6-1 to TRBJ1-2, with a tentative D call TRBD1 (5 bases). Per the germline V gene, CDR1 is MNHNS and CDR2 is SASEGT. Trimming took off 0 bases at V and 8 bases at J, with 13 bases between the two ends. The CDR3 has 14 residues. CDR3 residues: CASSEARGTGGYTF. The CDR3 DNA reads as TGTGCCAGCAGTGAAGCGCGGGGAACAGGCGGCTACACCTTC.

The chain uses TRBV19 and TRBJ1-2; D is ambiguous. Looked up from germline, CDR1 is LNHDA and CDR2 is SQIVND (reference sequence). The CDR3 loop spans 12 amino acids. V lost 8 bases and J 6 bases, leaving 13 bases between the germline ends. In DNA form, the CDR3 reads TGTGCCAGTTCGCTTAATGGGGATGGCTACACCTTC. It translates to CASSLNGDGYTF.

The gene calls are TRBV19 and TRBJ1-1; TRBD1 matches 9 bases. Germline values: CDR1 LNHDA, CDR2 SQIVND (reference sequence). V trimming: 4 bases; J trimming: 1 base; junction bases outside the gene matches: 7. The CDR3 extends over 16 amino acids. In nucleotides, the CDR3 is TGTGCCAGTAGTAGAACCGGGGACAGGGAGAACACTGAAGCTTTCTTT. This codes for CASSRTGDRENTEAFF.

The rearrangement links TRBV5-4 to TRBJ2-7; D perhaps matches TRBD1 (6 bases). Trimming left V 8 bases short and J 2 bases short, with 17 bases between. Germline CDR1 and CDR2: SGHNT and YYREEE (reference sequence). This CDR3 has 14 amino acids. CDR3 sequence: CASNRDIDTYEQYF. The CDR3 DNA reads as TGTGCCAGTAACCGGGACATTGATACCTACGAGCAGTACTTC.